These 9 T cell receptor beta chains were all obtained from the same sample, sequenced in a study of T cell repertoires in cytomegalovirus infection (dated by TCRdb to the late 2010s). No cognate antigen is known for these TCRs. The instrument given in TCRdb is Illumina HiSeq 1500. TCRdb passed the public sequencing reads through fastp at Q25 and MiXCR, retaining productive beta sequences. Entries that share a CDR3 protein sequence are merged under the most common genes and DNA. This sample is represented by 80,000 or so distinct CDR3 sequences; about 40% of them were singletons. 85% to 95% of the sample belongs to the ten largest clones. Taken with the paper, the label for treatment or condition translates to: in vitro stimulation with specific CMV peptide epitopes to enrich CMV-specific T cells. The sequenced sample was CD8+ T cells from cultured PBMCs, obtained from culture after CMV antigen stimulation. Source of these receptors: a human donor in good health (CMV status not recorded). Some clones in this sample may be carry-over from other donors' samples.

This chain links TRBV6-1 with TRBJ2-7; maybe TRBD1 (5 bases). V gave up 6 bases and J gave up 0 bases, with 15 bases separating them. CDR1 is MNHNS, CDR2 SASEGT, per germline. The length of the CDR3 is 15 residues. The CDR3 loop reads CASSEIGHSSYEQYF. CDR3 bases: TGTGCCAGCAGCGAGATAGGACATAGCTCCTACGAGCAGTACTTC.

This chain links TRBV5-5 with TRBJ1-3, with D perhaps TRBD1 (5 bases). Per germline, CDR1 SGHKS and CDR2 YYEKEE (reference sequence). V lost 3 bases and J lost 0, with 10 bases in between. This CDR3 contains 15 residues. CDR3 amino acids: CASSSQGNSGNTIYF. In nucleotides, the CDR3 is TGTGCCAGCAGCTCTCAGGGTAACTCTGGAAACACCATATATTTT.

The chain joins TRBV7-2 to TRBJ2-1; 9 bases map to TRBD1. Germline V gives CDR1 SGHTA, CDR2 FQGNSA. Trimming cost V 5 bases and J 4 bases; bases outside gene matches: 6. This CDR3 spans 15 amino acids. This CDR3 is CASSHTGGTYNEQFF. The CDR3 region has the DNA TGTGCCAGCAGCCACACAGGGGGCACGTACAATGAGCAGTTCTTC.

This CDR3 reads CASSLKAAIRVDEQFF. CDR3 coding DNA: TGTGCCAGCAGCTTAAAGGCGGCCATACGGGTGGATGAGCAGTTCTTC. The J gene is TRBJ2-1, the V gene TRBV7-3; unclear D gene. CDR3 size: 16 residues. Between the trimmed V and J ends, which lost 1 base and 8 bases, there was a span of 18 bases. Germline CDR1 is SGHTA and CDR2 is FQGTGA.

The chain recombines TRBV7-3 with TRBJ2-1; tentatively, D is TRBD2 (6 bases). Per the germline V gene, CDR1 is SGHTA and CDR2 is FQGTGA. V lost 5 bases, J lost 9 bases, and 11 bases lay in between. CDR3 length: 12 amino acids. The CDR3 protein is CASSHGSGEQFF. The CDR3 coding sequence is TGTGCCAGCAGCCACGGGAGCGGTGAGCAGTTCTTC.

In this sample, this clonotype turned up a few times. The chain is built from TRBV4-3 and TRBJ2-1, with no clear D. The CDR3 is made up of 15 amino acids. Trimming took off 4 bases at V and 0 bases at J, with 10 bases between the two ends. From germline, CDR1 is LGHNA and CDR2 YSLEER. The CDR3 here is CASSPDGSSYNEQFF. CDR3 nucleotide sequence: TGCGCCAGCAGCCCGGACGGTAGCTCCTACAATGAGCAGTTCTTC.

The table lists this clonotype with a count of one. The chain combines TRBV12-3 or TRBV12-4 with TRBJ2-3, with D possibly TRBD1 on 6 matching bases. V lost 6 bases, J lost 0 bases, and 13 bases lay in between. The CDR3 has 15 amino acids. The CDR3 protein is CASSPDRFSTDTQYF. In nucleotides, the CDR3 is TGTGCCAGCAGCCCTGACAGGTTTAGCACAGATACGCAGTATTTT.

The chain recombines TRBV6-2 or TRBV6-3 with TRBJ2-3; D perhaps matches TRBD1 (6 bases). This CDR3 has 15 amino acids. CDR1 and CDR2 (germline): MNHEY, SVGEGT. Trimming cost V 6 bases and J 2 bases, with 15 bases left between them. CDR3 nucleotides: TGTGCCAGCAGCCTAAGGGACATCCACACAGATACGCAGTATTTT. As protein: CASSLRDIHTDTQYF.

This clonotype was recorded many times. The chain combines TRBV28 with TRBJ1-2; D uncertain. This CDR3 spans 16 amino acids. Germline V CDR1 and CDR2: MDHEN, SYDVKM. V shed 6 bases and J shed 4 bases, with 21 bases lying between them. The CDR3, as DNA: TGTGCCAGCAGCCCCGAACGGGAGGGAAATCCCTATGGCTACACCTTC. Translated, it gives CASSPEREGNPYGYTF.